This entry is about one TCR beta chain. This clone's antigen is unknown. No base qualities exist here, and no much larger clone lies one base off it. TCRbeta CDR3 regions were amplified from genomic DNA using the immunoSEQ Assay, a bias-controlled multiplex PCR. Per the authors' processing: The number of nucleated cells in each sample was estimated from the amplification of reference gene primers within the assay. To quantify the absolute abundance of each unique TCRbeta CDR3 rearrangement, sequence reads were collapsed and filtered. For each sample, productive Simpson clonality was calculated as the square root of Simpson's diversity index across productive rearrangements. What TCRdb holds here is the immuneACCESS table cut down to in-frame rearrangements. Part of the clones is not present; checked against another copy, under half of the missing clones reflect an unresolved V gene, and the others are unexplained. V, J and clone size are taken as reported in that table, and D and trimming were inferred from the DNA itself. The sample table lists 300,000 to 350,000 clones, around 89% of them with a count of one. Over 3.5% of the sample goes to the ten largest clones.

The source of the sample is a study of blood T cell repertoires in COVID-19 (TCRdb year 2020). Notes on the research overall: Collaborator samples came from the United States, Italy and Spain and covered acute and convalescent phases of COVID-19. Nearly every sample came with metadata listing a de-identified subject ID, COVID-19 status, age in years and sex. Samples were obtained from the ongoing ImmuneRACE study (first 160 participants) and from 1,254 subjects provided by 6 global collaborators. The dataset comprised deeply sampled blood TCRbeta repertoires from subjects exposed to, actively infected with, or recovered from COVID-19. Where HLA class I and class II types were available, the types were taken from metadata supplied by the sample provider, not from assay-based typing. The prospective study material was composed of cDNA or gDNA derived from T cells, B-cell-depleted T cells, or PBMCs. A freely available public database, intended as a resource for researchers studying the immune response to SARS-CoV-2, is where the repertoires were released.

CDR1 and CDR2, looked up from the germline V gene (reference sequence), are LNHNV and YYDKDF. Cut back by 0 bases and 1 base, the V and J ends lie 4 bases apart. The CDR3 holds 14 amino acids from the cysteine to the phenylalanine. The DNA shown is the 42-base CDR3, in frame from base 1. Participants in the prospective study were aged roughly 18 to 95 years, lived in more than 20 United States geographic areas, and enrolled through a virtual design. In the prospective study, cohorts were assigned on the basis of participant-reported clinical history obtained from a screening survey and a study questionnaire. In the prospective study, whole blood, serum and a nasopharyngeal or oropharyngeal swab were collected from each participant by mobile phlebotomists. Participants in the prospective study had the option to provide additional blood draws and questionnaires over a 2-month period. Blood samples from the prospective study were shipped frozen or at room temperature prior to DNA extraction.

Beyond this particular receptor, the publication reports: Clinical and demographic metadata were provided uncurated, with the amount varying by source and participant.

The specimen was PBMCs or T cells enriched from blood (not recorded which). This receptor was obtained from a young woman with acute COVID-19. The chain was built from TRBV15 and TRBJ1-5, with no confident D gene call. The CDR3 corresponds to CATSRDQSNQPQHF. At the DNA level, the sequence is TGTGCCACCAGCAGAGATCAGAGCAATCAGCCCCAGCATTTT.